This is a list of T cell receptor beta chains from one sample in a study of OX40 agonist ivuxolimab in advanced cancers. Sequenced by immunoSEQ multiplex PCR; TCRdb stores in-frame clones only, minus some. The sample includes 80,000 or so clones, roughly 92% seen only once; the top ten take about 0.63%. Sequenced here: CD4+ or CD8+ T cells sorted from blood, sampled in a trial of the OX40 agonist ivuxolimab. These receptors all stem from an adult with an advanced solid tumor such as melanoma, head and neck, liver or kidney cancer. CDR3s include the opening cysteine and the closing phenylalanine or tryptophan. D genes are given only for firm matches. Size values are once, few and many counts, or a class for expanded clones, and some rows have none.

V	size	J	D	CDR3	DNA
TRBV14	-	TRBJ1-2	-	CASSQGQEANYGYTF	TGTGCCAGCAGCCAAGGCCAGGAGGCTAACTATGGCTACACCTTC
TRBV19	-	TRBJ1-5	-	CASKARGGQPQHF	TGTGCCAGCAAGGCCAGGGGCGGGCAGCCCCAGCATTTT
TRBV11-1	-	TRBJ1-4	TRBD1	CASSRQGAREKLFF	TGTGCCAGCAGCCGACAGGGGGCCCGGGAAAAACTGTTTTTT
TRBV7-9	-	TRBJ2-7	TRBD1	CASSPGTGFREQYF	TGTGCCAGCAGCCCCGGGACAGGCTTCCGCGAGCAGTACTTC
TRBV19	-	TRBJ2-3	TRBD1	CASSMGAGTGPYF	TGTGCCAGTAGTATGGGGGCGGGGACAGGGCCGTATTTT
TRBV28	-	TRBJ2-7	-	CASSEVSYEQYF	TGTGCCAGCAGTGAGGTCTCCTACGAGCAGTACTTC
TRBV2	-	TRBJ2-1	-	CASRWGFGEQFF	TGTGCCAGCAGGTGGGGGTTCGGTGAGCAGTTCTTC
TRBV7-3	-	TRBJ2-1	TRBD1	CASSLDRGRSEQFF	TGTGCCAGCAGCCTGGACAGGGGTCGAAGCGAGCAGTTCTTC
TRBV14	once	TRBJ2-1	-	CASSQQGYEQFF	TGTGCCAGCAGCCAACAGGGCTATGAGCAGTTCTTC
TRBV19	-	TRBJ2-5	TRBD2	CASSPRRGGATETQYF	TGTGCCAGTAGCCCTCGCCGGGGGGGGGCGACTGAGACCCAGTACTTC
TRBV9	-	TRBJ1-1	-	CASSPGTLYEAFF	TGTGCCAGCAGCCCCGGGACTCTCTATGAAGCTTTCTTT
TRBV19	-	TRBJ1-2	-	CASRPDGANYGYTF	TGTGCCAGTAGACCGGACGGTGCTAACTATGGCTACACCTTC
TRBV6-1	-	TRBJ2-2	-	CASSFLWTGELFF	TGTGCCAGCAGCTTCTTATGGACCGGGGAGCTGTTTTTT
TRBV6-5	-	TRBJ1-1	-	CASSKRDSGNTEAFF	TGTGCCAGCAGTAAAAGGGACTCCGGGAACACTGAAGCTTTCTTT
TRBV9	-	TRBJ2-1	-	CASSGGTDPLRSYNEQFF	TGTGCCAGCAGCGGAGGTACGGATCCATTACGCTCCTACAATGAGCAGTTCTTC
TRBV5-1	-	TRBJ2-7	TRBD1	CASSLTGDNEQYF	TGCGCCAGCAGCTTGACAGGGGACAACGAGCAGTACTTC
TRBV19	-	TRBJ2-7	-	CASSIKGPHRLDEQYF	TGTGCCAGTAGTATAAAAGGGCCTCACAGGTTGGACGAGCAGTACTTC
TRBV9	-	TRBJ1-4	-	CASSQTAQGHEKLFF	TGTGCCAGCAGCCAAACCGCACAGGGACATGAAAAACTGTTTTTT
TRBV19	-	TRBJ1-5	-	CASSWGGDQPQHF	TGTGCCAGTAGTTGGGGAGGGGATCAGCCCCAGCATTTT
TRBV2	once	TRBJ2-1	TRBD1	CASRGGQVLGEQFF	TGTGCCAGCAGGGGGGGACAGGTACTTGGTGAGCAGTTCTTC
TRBV30	-	TRBJ1-4	-	CAWSAGSNEKLFF	TGTGCCTGGAGTGCGGGGAGTAATGAAAAACTGTTTTTT
TRBV11-2	-	TRBJ1-6	-	CASSLDRWGSPLHF	TGTGCCAGCAGCTTAGACAGGTGGGGTAGCCCCCTCCACTTT
TRBV14	-	TRBJ2-1	TRBD1	CASSQGPRIPTGGVFNEQFF	TGTGCCAGCAGCCAAGGTCCCAGAATTCCGACAGGGGGTGTATTCAATGAGCAGTTCTTC
TRBV5-4	-	TRBJ1-2	TRBD1	CASSGAGGAGGYTF	TGTGCCAGCAGCGGCGCAGGGGGCGCGGGAGGCTACACCTTC
TRBV9	once	TRBJ1-2	-	CASSVAWEGGNYGYTF	TGTGCCAGCAGCGTAGCTTGGGAAGGGGGTAACTATGGCTACACCTTC
TRBV7-3	-	TRBJ2-2	-	CASSFSVTGELFF	TGTGCCAGCAGCTTCTCGGTAACCGGGGAGCTGTTTTTT
TRBV30	-	TRBJ1-3	-	CAWTGSGNTIYF	TGTGCCTGGACGGGTTCTGGAAACACCATATATTTT
TRBV5-6	-	TRBJ2-3	-	CASSFPGQGSTDTQYF	TGTGCCAGCAGCTTTCCAGGGCAGGGGAGCACAGATACGCAGTATTTT
TRBV5-4	-	TRBJ1-2	TRBD1	CASSFTGDYGYTF	TGTGCCAGCAGCTTCACAGGGGACTATGGCTACACCTTC
TRBV19	-	TRBJ1-2	-	CASSGVGVSGINYGYTF	TGTGCCAGTAGCGGGGTGGGGGTATCCGGGATTAACTATGGCTACACCTTC
TRBV5-1	once	TRBJ1-4	-	CASSLTGTPDEKLFF	TGCGCCAGCAGCCTAACCGGGACGCCTGATGAAAAACTGTTTTTT
TRBV27	-	TRBJ1-1	TRBD1	CASSLDSGRGANTEAFF	TGTGCCAGCAGTTTAGATTCCGGCAGGGGGGCGAACACTGAAGCTTTCTTT
TRBV6-5	-	TRBJ1-1	-	CAAGRESEAFF	TGTGCCGCGGGGCGGGAATCTGAAGCTTTCTTT
TRBV12-5	-	TRBJ1-5	-	CASGPGPNQPQHF	TGTGCTAGTGGTCCCGGCCCCAATCAGCCCCAGCATTTT
TRBV19	-	TRBJ1-2	-	CASKYGDYGYTF	TGTGCCAGTAAATATGGGGACTATGGCTACACCTTC
TRBV27	-	TRBJ2-3	-	CASSLGRSSTDTQYF	TGTGCCAGCAGTTTAGGGAGGTCTAGCACAGATACGCAGTATTTT
TRBV11-2	-	TRBJ2-5	TRBD2	CASSFGGVDRETQYF	TGTGCCAGCAGCTTTGGGGGGGTAGATCGGGAGACCCAGTACTTC
TRBV18	-	TRBJ2-3	-	CASSPPLASDTQYF	TGTGCCAGCTCACCACCTCTAGCGTCAGATACGCAGTATTTT
TRBV10-2	-	TRBJ2-3	-	CASVRVGADTQYF	TGCGCCAGCGTAAGGGTGGGAGCAGATACGCAGTATTTT
TRBV5-1	-	TRBJ2-1	TRBD2	CASSLGTSGSSGSHNEQFF	TGCGCCAGCAGCTTGGGGACTAGCGGGAGCTCTGGTTCCCACAATGAGCAGTTCTTC
TRBV12-5	-	TRBJ2-2	-	CASEDGRRTGELFF	TGTGCTAGTGAGGACGGGAGAAGAACCGGGGAGCTGTTTTTT
TRBV5-1	-	TRBJ1-2	TRBD1	CASSSTQGGAYGYTF	TGCGCCAGCAGCTCCACCCAAGGGGGCGCCTATGGCTACACCTTC
TRBV27	-	TRBJ1-1	-	CASSLADRMNTEAFF	TGTGCCAGCAGTTTGGCGGACAGAATGAACACTGAAGCTTTCTTT
TRBV7-8	-	TRBJ1-2	-	CASSLTGSGDGYTF	TGTGCCAGCAGCTTAACTGGGTCGGGGGACGGCTACACCTTC
TRBV5-4	-	TRBJ2-1	TRBD1	CASSLERDRRYNEQFF	TGTGCCAGCAGCTTGGAACGGGACAGGAGGTACAATGAGCAGTTCTTC
TRBV6-7	-	TRBJ1-6	-	CAEREGNSPLHF	TGTGCGGAAAGGGAGGGTAATTCACCCCTCCACTTT
TRBV7-6	once	TRBJ1-1	TRBD1	CASSPTGPNTEAFF	TGTGCCAGCAGCCCGACAGGGCCGAACACTGAAGCTTTCTTT
TRBV5-4	few	TRBJ2-2	-	CASSPVLANTGELFF	TGTGCCAGCAGCCCTGTACTCGCGAACACCGGGGAGCTGTTTTTT
TRBV7-9	once	TRBJ1-2	TRBD1	CASSLAPGGEGGYTF	TGTGCCAGCAGCTTAGCGCCAGGGGGTGAAGGAGGCTACACCTTC
TRBV2	-	TRBJ2-1	TRBD2	CASRISGGAYNEQFF	TGTGCCAGCAGGATTAGCGGGGGGGCCTACAATGAGCAGTTCTTC
TRBV5-1	-	TRBJ2-7	TRBD1	CASSLVKGAYEQYF	TGCGCCAGCAGCTTGGTGAAGGGGGCTTACGAGCAGTACTTC
TRBV10-3	-	TRBJ2-3	TRBD2	CAISERGEADTQYF	TGTGCCATCAGTGAGCGGGGGGAGGCGGATACGCAGTATTTT